The table lists the clone carrying this TCR beta chain with a few counts. The data stem from a study of post-analysis software for immune sequencing data. Tagging with unique molecular identifiers was a feature of the TCR beta cDNA libraries. TCRdb re-called the PCR reads through MiXCR, storing one row per CDR3 protein. The data hold hundreds of thousands of distinct CDR3 sequences, with around 44% observed a single time. The sequence was obtained from a girl aged 10 to 17 with multiple sclerosis. The sequenced sample was blood.

The CDR3 reads CASSYANVRTGGGYNEQFF. Here the CDR3 DNA reads TGTGCCAGCAGTTACGCGAACGTTAGGACAGGGGGAGGCTACAATGAGCAGTTCTTC. The chain joins TRBV6-5 to TRBJ2-1; TRBD1 agrees at 10 bases. Germline trimming cut 2 bases from V and 3 bases from J; bases unmatched to any gene: 13. The V gene's germline CDR1 is MNHEY and CDR2 SVGAGI. The CDR3 runs 19 residues.